This entry lists 20 T cell receptor beta chains sequenced from one sample in a study of blood T cell repertoires in COVID-19. TCRdb's copy holds only in-frame clones and misses some; the assay was immunoSEQ multiplex PCR. Of 100,000 or so clones listed, 87% are singletons. Sequences were obtained from peripheral blood. These receptors were obtained from a woman aged 25-40 years with acute or convalescent COVID-19.

The J gene is TRBJ2-3, the V gene TRBV15; perhaps TRBD2 as D (6 bases). Looked up from germline, CDR1 is LNHNV and CDR2 is YYDKDF (reference sequence). V was shortened by 5 bases and J by 0 bases, with 27 bases between the two germline ends. The CDR3 totals 20 residues. The CDR3 here is CATSHSRRASKHNSTDTQYF. In nucleotides, the CDR3 is TGTGCCACCAGCCACTCGCGGAGGGCCAGCAAGCATAACAGCACAGATACGCAGTATTTT.

The rearrangement uses TRBV6-6 and TRBJ1-1; no clear D. This CDR3 contains 10 residues. The germline gives CDR1 MNHNY, CDR2 SVGAGI (reference sequence). The ends were cut back, 4 bases at V and 7 bases at J, with 4 bases in the middle. CDR3 amino acids: CASSSGEAFF. CDR3 sequence (DNA): TGTGCCAGCAGTTCAGGTGAAGCTTTCTTT.

The chain recombines TRBV28 with TRBJ2-1; 8 nucleotides align to TRBD1. This CDR3 region has 16 residues. CDR1 is MDHEN, CDR2 SYDVKM, per germline. With 5 bases clipped from V and 2 bases from J, the junction kept 8 bases outside the gene matches. The CDR3 spells CASSGPGQEAYNEQFF. DNA of the CDR3: TGTGCCAGCAGTGGACCGGGACAGGAAGCCTACAATGAGCAGTTCTTC.

The V and J genes are TRBV5-6 and TRBJ1-6; 10 bases align to TRBD1. CDR1 is SGHDT, CDR2 YYEEEE, per germline. V shed 3 bases and J 7 bases; nucleotides not matched to a gene: 1. CDR3 length equals 14 residues. The CDR3 DNA reads as TGTGCCAGCAGCTCGGACAGGGGGAATTCACCCCTCCACTTT. Protein product: CASSSDRGNSPLHF.

This chain uses TRBV6-5 with TRBJ1-2, with D uncertain. CDR1 is MNHEY and CDR2 is SVGAGI in the germline V gene. The germline V and J ends were trimmed by 7 bases and 3 bases, with 9 bases remaining between them. CDR3 size: 12 residues. The DNA for the CDR3 is TGTGCCAGCATGGGAGGGCACTATGGCTACACCTTC. Amino acids: CASMGGHYGYTF.

The rearrangement joins TRBV10-2 to TRBJ1-2, with D unresolved. CDR1 is WSHSY and CDR2 is SAAADI in the germline V gene. Trimming left V 7 bases short and J 3 bases short, with 9 bases between. CDR3 length equals 12 residues. The CDR3 protein is CASTGGYYGYTF. As DNA, the CDR3 is TGCGCCAGCACTGGCGGATACTATGGCTACACCTTC.

This clone was observed a single time. V is TRBV18 and J is TRBJ1-2; D gene uncertain. The ends were cut back, 5 bases at V and 2 bases at J, with 12 bases in the middle. The germline CDR1 and CDR2 sequences are KGHSH and LQKENI. This CDR3 region has 14 residues. The CDR3 loop reads CASSDSYTNYGYTF. In nucleotides, the CDR3 is TGTGCCAGCTCAGACTCTTATACGAACTATGGCTACACCTTC.

This chain uses TRBV3-1 (or the pseudogene TRBV3-2) with TRBJ2-1; TRBD2 matches 9 bases. The CDR3 has 15 residues. After removal of 0 bases from V and 9 bases from J, the junction contained 6 bases not matched to a gene. Germline-derived CDR1 and CDR2 are LGHDT and YNNKEL (reference sequence). CDR3 protein: CASSQEGTSLGEQFF. The CDR3 bases are TGTGCCAGCAGCCAAGAAGGGACTAGCCTTGGTGAGCAGTTCTTC.

The chain uses TRBV30 and TRBJ2-5; the match to TRBD2 covers 7 bases. This CDR3 is built from 13 residues. J lost 2 bases, V lost 2 bases, and 2 bases had no gene match. Germline V gives CDR1 GTSNPN, CDR2 SVGIG (reference sequence). The CDR3 loop is CAWSRGLQETQYF. DNA for the CDR3: TGTGCCTGGAGTCGGGGACTACAAGAGACCCAGTACTTC.

This chain uses TRBV12-3 or TRBV12-4 with TRBJ1-2; 7 bases fit TRBD1. The CDR3 runs 12 residues. After removal of 6 bases from V and 3 bases from J, the junction contained 1 base not matched to a gene. The CDR3 DNA follows: TGTGCCAGCAGCGGGACAGACTATGGCTACACCTTC. This translates into CASSGTDYGYTF.

V is TRBV15 and J is TRBJ2-1; 7 bases align to TRBD1. Germline CDR1 is LNHNV and CDR2 is YYDKDF (reference sequence). The CDR3 has 15 residues. The J segment lost 2 bases and the V segment lost 7 bases, leaving 8 bases of the junction unmatched. CDR3 sequence: CATKLTGVTYNEQFF. The DNA of the CDR3 is TGTGCCACCAAACTCACAGGGGTTACCTACAATGAGCAGTTCTTC.

V is TRBV5-5 and J is TRBJ1-4, with no clear D. The V end was cut by 4 bases, the J end by 0 bases, with 7 bases between. Looked up from germline, CDR1 is SGHKS and CDR2 is YYEKEE (reference sequence). This CDR3 comprises 14 residues. The CDR3 nucleotides read TGTGCCAGCAGCCGAGTCCCAACTAATGAAAAACTGTTTTTT. Translation: CASSRVPTNEKLFF. Complete variable domain (other parts from reference TRBV5-5 and TRBJ1-4): DAGVTQSPTHLIKTRGQQVTLRCSPISGHKSVSWYQQVLGQGPQFIFQYYEKEERGRGNFPDRFSARQFPNYSSELNVNALLLGDSALYLCASSRVPTNEKLFFGSGTQLSVL.

The chain links TRBV19 to TRBJ2-6; D perhaps matches TRBD1 (5 bases). V was pared by 4 bases and J by 3 bases, with 10 bases between. Germline V CDR1 and CDR2: LNHDA, SQIVND (reference sequence). The CDR3 runs 15 residues. CDR3 protein: CASSRQFFGANVLTF. In nucleotides, the CDR3 is TGTGCCAGTAGTAGACAGTTTTTTGGGGCCAACGTCCTGACTTTC. The complete variable domain, with remaining parts taken from reference TRBV19 and TRBJ2-6, reads DGGITQSPKYLFRKEGQNVTLSCEQNLNHDAMYWYRQDPGQGLRLIYYSQIVNDFQKGDIAEGYSVSREKKESFPLTVTSAQKNPTAFYLCASSRQFFGANVLTFGAGSRLTVL.

The chain recombines TRBV28 with TRBJ1-5, with D possibly being TRBD1 (5 bases). Trimming removed 7 bases from V and 5 bases from J, with 12 bases in between. The CDR3 sequence is 13 residues long. Per germline, CDR1 MDHEN and CDR2 SYDVKM. This chain's CDR3 is CASNRGLDQPQHF. DNA for the CDR3: TGTGCCAGCAATAGGGGACTGGATCAGCCCCAGCATTTT.

The chain carries TRBV5-1 and TRBJ2-2, with 8 bases matching TRBD1. V was pared by 2 bases and J by 4 bases, with 4 bases of the junction left unmatched. Germline V gene sequence: CDR1 SGHRS, CDR2 YFSETQ. This CDR3 region has 15 residues. CDR3 residues: CASSLTGGSTGELFF. The CDR3 DNA reads as TGCGCCAGCAGCTTAACAGGGGGGAGCACCGGGGAGCTGTTTTTT.

This chain links TRBV9 with TRBJ1-6; tentative D call: TRBD1 (6 bases). CDR3 length: 15 residues. Trimming left V 4 bases short and J 0 bases short, with 8 bases between. CDR1 SGDLS and CDR2 YYNGEE come from the germline V gene. The CDR3 here is CASSPQGSYNSPLHF. In nucleotides, the CDR3 is TGTGCCAGCAGCCCACAGGGCTCCTATAATTCACCCCTCCACTTT.

The chain uses TRBV5-1 and TRBJ2-3; D is possibly TRBD2 (6 bases). The CDR3 extends over 15 amino acids. In germline, CDR1 is SGHRS, CDR2 YFSETQ. The germline V and J ends were trimmed by 5 bases and 5 bases, with 18 bases remaining between them. The CDR3 coding sequence is TGCGCCAGCAGTTGGCGGGACCAGGAGGTAGATACGCAGTATTTT. This codes for CASSWRDQEVDTQYF.

The rearrangement uses TRBV20-1 and TRBJ2-3, with 15 nucleotides matching TRBD2. V was pared by 3 bases and J by 10 bases, with 11 bases of the junction left unmatched. CDR1 and CDR2 from the germline V gene are DFQATT and SNEGSKA (reference sequence). The CDR3 has 16 amino acids. CDR3 residues: CSASGGLAGGPVAQYF. The CDR3 nucleotides are TGCAGTGCTAGTGGAGGACTAGCGGGGGGGCCGGTCGCGCAGTATTTT.

V and J are TRBV27 and TRBJ1-1; no reliable D call. The V gene lost 7 bases and the J gene lost 2 bases, with 17 bases spanning the gap. This CDR3 comprises 15 residues. In germline, CDR1 is MNHEY, CDR2 SMNVEV (reference sequence). This chain's CDR3 is CASNDGRPGNTEAFF. DNA for the CDR3: TGTGCCAGCAACGACGGCCGTCCGGGAAACACTGAAGCTTTCTTT.

The J gene is TRBJ1-5, the V gene TRBV5-1, with 7 bases fitting TRBD1. The V segment lost 1 base and the J segment 0 bases; nucleotides outside the gene matches: 1. This CDR3 region has 15 residues. Germline-derived CDR1 and CDR2 are SGHRS and YFSETQ. CDR3 DNA sequence: TGCGCCAGCAGCTTGACAGGGGTTAGCAATCAGCCCCAGCATTTT. Translation: CASSLTGVSNQPQHF.